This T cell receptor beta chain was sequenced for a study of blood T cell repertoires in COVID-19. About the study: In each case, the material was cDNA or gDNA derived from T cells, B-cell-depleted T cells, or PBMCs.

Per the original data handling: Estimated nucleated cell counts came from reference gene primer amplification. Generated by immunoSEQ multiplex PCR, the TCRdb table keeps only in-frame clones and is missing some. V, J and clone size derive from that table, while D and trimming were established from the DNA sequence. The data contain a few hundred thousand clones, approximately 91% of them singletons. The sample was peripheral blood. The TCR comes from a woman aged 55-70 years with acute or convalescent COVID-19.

The CDR3 loop is CASSFLGVRYNEQFF. In DNA, the CDR3 is TGTGCCAGCAGCTTTTTGGGAGTTAGGTACAATGAGCAGTTCTTC. The rearrangement links TRBV5-6 to TRBJ2-1; TRBD2 might be the D (5 bases). V was clipped by 2 bases and J by 4 bases, with 13 bases between them. This CDR3 spans 15 amino acids. The V gene's germline CDR1 is SGHDT and CDR2 YYEEEE.